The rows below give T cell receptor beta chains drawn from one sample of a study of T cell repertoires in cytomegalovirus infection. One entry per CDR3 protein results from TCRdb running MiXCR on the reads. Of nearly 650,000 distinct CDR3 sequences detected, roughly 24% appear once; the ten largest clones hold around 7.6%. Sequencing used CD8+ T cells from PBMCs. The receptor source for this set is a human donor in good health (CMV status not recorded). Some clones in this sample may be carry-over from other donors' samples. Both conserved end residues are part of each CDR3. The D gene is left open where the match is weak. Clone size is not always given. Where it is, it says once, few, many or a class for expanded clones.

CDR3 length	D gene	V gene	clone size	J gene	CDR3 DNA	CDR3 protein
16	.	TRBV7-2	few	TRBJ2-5	TGTGCCAGCAGCTACCACCCCAACCCGGCGGCAGAGACCCAGTACTTC	CASSYHPNPAAETQYF
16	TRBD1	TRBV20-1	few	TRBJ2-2	TGCAGTGCTATTCTCCGGGACAGGGGACTCTCCGGGGAGCTGTTTTTT	CSAILRDRGLSGELFF
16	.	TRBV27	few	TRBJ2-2	TGTGCCAGCAGTTTATCGGCTCTTTCGAGCACCGGGGAGCTGTTTTTT	CASSLSALSSTGELFF
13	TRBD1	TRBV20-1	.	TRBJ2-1	TGCAGTGCTATGACAGGGGTGGGGAATGAGCAGTTCTTC	CSAMTGVGNEQFF
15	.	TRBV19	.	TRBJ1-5	TGTGCCAGTAGTCCCCAAGGGACCAACAATCAGCCCCAGCATTTT	CASSPQGTNNQPQHF
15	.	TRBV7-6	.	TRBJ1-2	TGTGCCAGCAGCCCGACGGGGGGAGCTAACTATGGCTACACCTTC	CASSPTGGANYGYTF
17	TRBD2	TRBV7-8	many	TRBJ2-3	TGTGCCAGCAGCTTAGCGCTTAAGGGACTAGCAACCGATACGCAGTATTTT	CASSLALKGLATDTQYF
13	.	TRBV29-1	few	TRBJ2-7	TGCAGCGCCCTGACAGGAGAGACCTACGAGCAGTACTTC	CSALTGETYEQYF
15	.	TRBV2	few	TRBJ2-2	TGTGCCAGCAACCCTTGGAGCGGAGACACCGGGGAGCTGTTTTTT	CASNPWSGDTGELFF
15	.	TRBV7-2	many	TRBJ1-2	TGTGCCAGCAGCTTAGCTGGGGGTCCAAACTATGGCTACACCTTC	CASSLAGGPNYGYTF
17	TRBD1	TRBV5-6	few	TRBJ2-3	TGTGCCAGCAGCCCCGCTTGGCGGGACAGGGTATTCGATACGCAGTATTTT	CASSPAWRDRVFDTQYF
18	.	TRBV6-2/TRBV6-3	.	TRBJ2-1	TGTGCCAGCAGTTCCCCCCGGGACCTTTCTCCGCACTACAATGAGCAGTTCTTC	CASSSPRDLSPHYNEQFF
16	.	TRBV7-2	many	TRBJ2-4	TGTGCCAGCAGCTTAGAAGGAATAGCGGAAGAGAACATTCAGTACTTC	CASSLEGIAEENIQYF
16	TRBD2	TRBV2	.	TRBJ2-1	TGTGCCAGCAGTGTCGGGGGGGGGCCCTCCTACAATGAGCAGTTCTTC	CASSVGGGPSYNEQFF
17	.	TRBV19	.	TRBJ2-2	TGTGCCAGTAGTATCAAGGGACCCGTCCCGAACACCGGGGAGCTGTTTTTT	CASSIKGPVPNTGELFF
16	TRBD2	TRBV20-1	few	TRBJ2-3	TGCAGTGCTAGTGTATGGGCGGGGGGCCGTGGAGATACGCAGTATTTT	CSASVWAGGRGDTQYF
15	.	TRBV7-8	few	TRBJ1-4	TGTGCCAGCAGCTTCCCACAAGGGGCCAGTGAAAAACTGTTTTTT	CASSFPQGASEKLFF
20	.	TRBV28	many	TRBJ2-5	TGTGCCAGCAGTACCTCAGGCATCCACGCGTCGAATCTCATTAAAGAGACCCAGTACTTC	CASSTSGIHASNLIKETQYF
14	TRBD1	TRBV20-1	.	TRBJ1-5	TGCAGTGTAATGGACAGGGTCGGGCGACAGCCCCAGCATTTT	CSVMDRVGRQPQHF
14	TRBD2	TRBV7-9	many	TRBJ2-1	TGTGCCAGCAGGACTAGCGGGGCGCACAATGAGCAGTTCTTC	CASRTSGAHNEQFF
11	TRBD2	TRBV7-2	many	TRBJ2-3	TGTGCCAGCGGGCTCCGGGAAAGCGGGGATTTT	CASGLRESGDF
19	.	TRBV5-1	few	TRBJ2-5	TGCGCCAGCAGCTTGTTGGCCGGACCCCGGCAAACTCCGCAAGAGACCCAGTACTTC	CASSLLAGPRQTPQETQYF
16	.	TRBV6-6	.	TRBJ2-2	TGTGCCAGCAGTTACTCGATTTATACCAACACCGGGGAGCTGTTTTTT	CASSYSIYTNTGELFF
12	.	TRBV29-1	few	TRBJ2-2	TGCAGCGTTGAAATCGGGAGAGGGGAGCTGTTTTTT	CSVEIGRGELFF
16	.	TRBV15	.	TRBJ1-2	TGTGCCACCAGCAGAGATAATGAAGGGTCAGGGTATGGCTACACCTTC	CATSRDNEGSGYGYTF
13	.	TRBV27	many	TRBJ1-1	TGTGCCAGCAGCTTTAGCGGGAACACTGAAGCTTTCTTT	CASSFSGNTEAFF
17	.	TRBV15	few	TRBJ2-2	TGTGCCACCAGCAGACAAGGGAAGGAATGGAACACCGGGGAGCTGTTTTTT	CATSRQGKEWNTGELFF
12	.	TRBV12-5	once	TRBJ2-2	TGTGCTAGTGTCCTCAACACCGGGGAGCTGTTTTTT	CASVLNTGELFF
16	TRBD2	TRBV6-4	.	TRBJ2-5	TGTGCCAGCAGTGACTCGAACAGCGGGGGGCCAGAGACCCAGTACTTC	CASSDSNSGGPETQYF
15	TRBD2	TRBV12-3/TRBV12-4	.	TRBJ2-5	TGTGCCAGCAGCTCTCCGGGACTAGCGGGGGAGACCCAGTACTTC	CASSSPGLAGETQYF
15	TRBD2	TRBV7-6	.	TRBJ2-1	TGTGCCAGCAGCTTAGAGGCTAGCGGGCGTCCGGAGCAGTTCTTC	CASSLEASGRPEQFF
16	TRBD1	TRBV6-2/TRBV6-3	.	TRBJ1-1	TGTGCCAGCAGCCTTCAACCGGGACAGGGTAAGACTGAAGCTTTCTTT	CASSLQPGQGKTEAFF
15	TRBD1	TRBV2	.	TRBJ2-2	TGTGCCAGCCGACAGGGGGTCGGGAACACCGGGGAGCTGTTTTTT	CASRQGVGNTGELFF
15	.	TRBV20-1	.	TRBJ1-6	TGCAGTGCGCCCGGGACTGGCTCCTATAATTCACCCCTCCACTTT	CSAPGTGSYNSPLHF
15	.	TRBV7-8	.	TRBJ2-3	TGTGCCAGCAGCCTCACCGGGTCCCTGGGAGATACGCAGTATTTT	CASSLTGSLGDTQYF
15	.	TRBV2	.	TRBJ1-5	TGTGCCAGCAGTGAAGTGGTGAATAGCAATCAGCCCCAGCATTTT	CASSEVVNSNQPQHF
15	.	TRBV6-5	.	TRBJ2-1	TGTGCCAGCAGCCCAGACTGGCGATCCTACAATGAGCAGTTCTTC	CASSPDWRSYNEQFF
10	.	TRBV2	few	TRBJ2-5	TGTGCCAGCGGCTATCCGGGGCCAGACTTC	CASGYPGPDF
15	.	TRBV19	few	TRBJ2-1	TGTGCCAGTAGTTCGTTCCGGGTCCAGCCTTCGGAGCAGTTCTTC	CASSSFRVQPSEQFF
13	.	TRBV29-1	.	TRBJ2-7	TGCAGCGTGGAACTCGGGATGGAGTACGAGCAGTACTTC	CSVELGMEYEQYF
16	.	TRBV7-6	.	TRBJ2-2	TGTGCCAGCAGCTCCCCGCACCCGTCGAACACCGGGGAGCTGTTTTTT	CASSSPHPSNTGELFF
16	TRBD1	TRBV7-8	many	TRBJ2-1	TGTGCCAGCAGCACCCGGACAGGGATACTCCTCAATGAGCAGTTCTTC	CASSTRTGILLNEQFF
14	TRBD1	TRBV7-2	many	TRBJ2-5	TGTGCCAGCAGCTTAGCGACAGGGGGTGAGACCCAGTACTTC	CASSLATGGETQYF
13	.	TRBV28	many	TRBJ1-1	TGTGCCAGCAGTTTGCAGACGAACACTGAAGCTTTCTTT	CASSLQTNTEAFF
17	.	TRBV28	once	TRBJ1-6	TGTGCCAGCAGTTTATGGCGGTTGAGGAATGGTAATTCACCCCTCCACTTT	CASSLWRLRNGNSPLHF
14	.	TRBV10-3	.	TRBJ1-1	TGTGCCGCCTCACCCAAGGGGGGCGGGAGTGAAGCTTTCTTT	CAASPKGGGSEAFF
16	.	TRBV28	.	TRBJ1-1	TGTGCCAGCAGTTTTAGAGGACAATTCATGAACACTGAAGCTTTCTTT	CASSFRGQFMNTEAFF
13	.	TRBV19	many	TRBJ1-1	TGTGCCAGTAGTGCCGGTCAGGGGAGTGAAGCTTTCTTT	CASSAGQGSEAFF
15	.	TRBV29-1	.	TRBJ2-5	TGCAGCGTTGAAGAGCTAGAGACAGACCCATGGACCCAGTACTTC	CSVEELETDPWTQYF
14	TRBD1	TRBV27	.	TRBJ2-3	TGTGCCAGCAGGCCCAGGACAGGGAGGGATACGCAGTATTTT	CASRPRTGRDTQYF
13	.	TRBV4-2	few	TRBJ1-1	TGTGCCAGCAGCCAAGATGAGGACAGTGAAGCTTTCTTT	CASSQDEDSEAFF